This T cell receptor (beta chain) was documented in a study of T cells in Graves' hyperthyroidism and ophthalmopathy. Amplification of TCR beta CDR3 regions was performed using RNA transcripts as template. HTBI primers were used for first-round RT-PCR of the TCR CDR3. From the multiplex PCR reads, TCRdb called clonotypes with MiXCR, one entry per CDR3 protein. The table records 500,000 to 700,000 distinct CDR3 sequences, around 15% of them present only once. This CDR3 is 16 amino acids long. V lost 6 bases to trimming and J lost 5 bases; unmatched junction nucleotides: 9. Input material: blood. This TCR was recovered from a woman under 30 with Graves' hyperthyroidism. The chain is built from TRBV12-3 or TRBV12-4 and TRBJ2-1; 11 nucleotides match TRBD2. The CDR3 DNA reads TGTGCCAGCAGCGCTTACACTAGCGGGGGAAACAATGAGCAGTTCTTC. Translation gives CASSAYTSGGNNEQFF.